These 19 T cell receptor beta chains originate from one sample sequenced in a study of blood T cell repertoires in COVID-19. TCRdb keeps only in-frame clones here, not all; method: immunoSEQ multiplex PCR. The repertoire holds over 130,000 clones, with approximately 84% as singletons. Sequencing was done on a sample of peripheral blood. The receptors were sampled from a woman aged 60-75 years with acute or convalescent COVID-19.

The V gene is TRBV3-1 (or the pseudogene TRBV3-2), the J gene TRBJ1-1; weak D call: TRBD1 (6 bases). Germline CDR1 is LGHDT and CDR2 is YNNKEL (reference sequence). The V end was cut by 0 bases, the J end by 7 bases, with 15 bases between. The CDR3 has 15 residues. Here the CDR3 reads CASSQEGRGRGEAFF. The CDR3 DNA is TGTGCCAGCAGCCAAGAAGGAAGGGGGAGAGGTGAAGCTTTCTTT.

The chain carries TRBV19 and TRBJ2-7; TRBD2 might be the D (6 bases). Germline-derived CDR1 and CDR2 are LNHDA and SQIVND (reference sequence). V shed 3 bases and J shed 4 bases, with 13 bases lying between them. The CDR3 consists of 14 residues. Here the CDR3 reads CASSIQYGGYEQYF. The CDR3, as DNA: TGTGCCAGTAGTATCCAATATGGGGGGTACGAGCAGTACTTC.

This clone has a single count. This chain links TRBV5-1 with TRBJ2-5, with 10 nucleotides matching TRBD2. From germline, CDR1 is SGHRS and CDR2 YFSETQ. CDR3 size: 17 residues. V gave up 4 bases and J gave up 2 bases; unmatched junction bases: 11. The CDR3 reads CASSTGTSAPGQETQYF. For the CDR3, the DNA is TGCGCCAGCAGCACAGGGACTAGCGCCCCGGGACAAGAGACCCAGTACTTC.

V usage is TRBV28 and J usage is TRBJ1-5, with D possibly matching TRBD1 (5 bases). Germline V gene data show CDR1 as MDHEN and CDR2 as SYDVKM. The CDR3 totals 15 residues. Trimming took 5 bases from V and 3 from J, leaving 14 bases between them. CDR3: CASSPPRGANQPQHF. In DNA form, the CDR3 reads TGTGCCAGCAGTCCTCCCCGCGGGGCCAATCAGCCCCAGCATTTT.

A few counts support this clone. The CDR3 loop reads CASSQELTMVGTGVSHEQFF. CDR3 bases: TGTGCCAGCAGCCAAGAGCTTACCATGGTCGGGACAGGGGTATCCCATGAGCAGTTCTTC. The rearrangement uses TRBV14 and TRBJ2-1, with 10 bases aligning to TRBD1. This CDR3 spans 20 amino acids. Germline V CDR1 and CDR2: SGHDN, FVKESK. Trimming at V came to 0 bases and at J to 8 bases, leaving 19 bases not matched to a gene.

The gene calls are TRBV11-3 and TRBJ2-7, with TRBD2 matching over 11 bases. The germline V gene encodes CDR1 SGHNT and CDR2 YENEEA. This CDR3 comprises 15 residues. After removal of 6 bases from V and 2 bases from J, the junction contained 6 bases not matched to a gene. The CDR3 loop is CASRDLAGGTYEQYF. The CDR3 DNA follows: TGTGCCAGCAGAGACCTAGCGGGAGGAACCTACGAGCAGTACTTC.

This clone appeared a single time. The chain recombines TRBV11-3 with TRBJ2-2; 10 bases are a match to TRBD2. There are 17 residues in the CDR3. Germline trimming cut 6 bases from V and 3 bases from J; bases unmatched to any gene: 10. From germline, CDR1 is SGHNT and CDR2 YENEEA. CDR3 DNA sequence: TGTGCCAGCAGAAGAACCCCACTAGCGGGGTACACCGGGGAGCTGTTTTTT. It codes for CASRRTPLAGYTGELFF.

The chain has TRBV5-1 and TRBJ1-4; TRBD1 matches at 9 bases. V was clipped by 4 bases and J by 8 bases; unmatched bases: 9. Looked up from germline, CDR1 is SGHRS and CDR2 is YFSETQ. This CDR3 has 15 residues. The CDR3 bases are TGCGCCAGCAGCCCCGGGACAGGGATCGGCGAAAAACTGTTTTTT. Translation: CASSPGTGIGEKLFF.

This chain joins TRBV7-7 and TRBJ2-3, with 11 bases aligning to TRBD1. J lost 2 bases, V lost 4 bases, and 2 bases had no gene match. The CDR3 is 15 residues long. The germline V gene encodes CDR1 SSHAT and CDR2 FNYEAQ (reference sequence). The CDR3 region has the DNA TGTGCCAGCAGCTCCGGACAGGGGGCCACAGATACGCAGTATTTT. Its protein is CASSSGQGATDTQYF.

CDR3 region: CASSNRDRGPYEQYF. The CDR3 DNA reads TGCGCCAGCAGCAACCGGGACAGGGGACCTTACGAGCAGTACTTC. V usage is TRBV4-3 and J usage is TRBJ2-7, with 10 nucleotides matching TRBD1. With 5 bases clipped from V and 4 bases from J, the junction kept 8 bases outside the gene matches. The CDR3 has 15 amino acids. CDR1 LGHNA and CDR2 YSLEER come from the germline V gene.

The V call is TRBV6-5, the J call TRBJ2-7; a weak D match, TRBD2 (6 bases). The V gene's germline CDR1 is MNHEY and CDR2 SVGAGI. The CDR3 sequence is 14 residues long. Trimming removed 4 bases at V and 0 bases at J, with 10 bases between. The CDR3 reads CASSSPTSSYEQYF. The CDR3 nucleotides are TGTGCCAGCAGTTCCCCGACTAGCTCCTACGAGCAGTACTTC.

The CDR3 coding sequence is TGTGCCAGCAGCCTGACAGGCTCTGGAAACACCATATATTTT. It translates to CASSLTGSGNTIYF. V and J are TRBV5-4 and TRBJ1-3; weak D call: TRBD1 (6 bases). The length of the CDR3 is 14 residues. V was trimmed by 4 bases and J by 0 bases, leaving 8 bases between them. Per the germline V gene, CDR1 is SGHNT and CDR2 is YYREEE (reference sequence).

The chain couples TRBV28 to TRBJ1-1; D is undetermined. V was trimmed by 8 bases and J by 1 base, leaving 14 bases between them. The CDR3 is 14 residues long. CDR1 and CDR2 from the germline V gene are MDHEN and SYDVKM. The CDR3 protein is CASVAPSPNTEAFF. The CDR3, as DNA: TGTGCCAGCGTGGCTCCGTCCCCGAACACTGAAGCTTTCTTT.

V gene TRBV7-2 combines with J gene TRBJ2-7, with 10 bases that match TRBD1. CDR1 SGHTA and CDR2 FQGNSA come from the germline V gene. There are 14 residues in the CDR3. V trimming: 5 bases; J trimming: 3 bases; junction bases outside the gene matches: 4. CDR3 nucleotides: TGTGCCAGCAGCGCGGACAGGGGGGTCTACGAGCAGTACTTC. Residues: CASSADRGVYEQYF.

V is TRBV6-1 and J is TRBJ1-5; tentatively, D is TRBD1 (6 bases). CDR1 is MNHNS, CDR2 SASEGT, per germline. This CDR3 comprises 14 residues. Trimming took off 1 base at V and 6 bases at J, with 10 bases between the two ends. CDR3 sequence (DNA): TGTGCCAGCAGTGAAGGGTTAGGGGGTCAGCCCCAGCATTTT. It encodes CASSEGLGGQPQHF.

This chain uses TRBV2 with TRBJ2-7; D is possibly TRBD1 (7 bases). CDR3 length equals 16 residues. V lost 1 base to trimming and J lost 7 bases, with 20 bases between them. Germline V gene data show CDR1 as SNHLY and CDR2 as FYNNEI. CDR3 in amino acids: CASSEGQGGYGREQYF. In DNA, the CDR3 is TGTGCCAGCAGTGAAGGTCAAGGGGGCTATGGGAGGGAGCAGTACTTC.

The CDR3 region has the DNA TGTGCCAGCTCAACAGGGGGTGGGCAGCCCCAGCATTTT. Its protein is CASSTGGGQPQHF. The rearrangement joins TRBV18 to TRBJ1-5, with 8 bases fitting TRBD1. V trimming: 5 bases; J trimming: 7 bases; junction bases outside the gene matches: 4. This CDR3 has 13 residues. Germline V gene data show CDR1 as KGHSH and CDR2 as LQKENI.

V is TRBV3-1 (or the pseudogene TRBV3-2) and J is TRBJ1-1; 7 nucleotides line up with TRBD1. The CDR3 is 18 residues long. CDR1 LGHDT and CDR2 YNNKEL come from the germline V gene (reference sequence). With 3 bases clipped from V and 0 bases from J, the junction kept 13 bases outside the gene matches. CDR3 residues: CASSHLGGGLYMNTEAFF. The DNA for the CDR3 is TGTGCCAGCAGCCACTTAGGAGGGGGCCTCTATATGAACACTGAAGCTTTCTTT.

The chain carries TRBV7-9 and TRBJ2-3, with 11 bases fitting TRBD2. Unmatched junction bases numbered 17, after V lost 4 bases and J lost 8 bases. This CDR3 spans 18 amino acids. CDR1 is SEHNR and CDR2 is FQNEAQ in the germline V gene (reference sequence). CDR3 sequence: CASSWTRGTSGSSGTQYF. DNA for the CDR3: TGTGCCAGCAGCTGGACCCGGGGGACTAGCGGCTCTTCAGGTACGCAGTATTTT.